This TCR beta chain was profiled in a study of blood T cell repertoires in COVID-19. Study-wide background: Collection of acute and convalescent COVID-19 samples took place in the United States, Italy and Spain. T cells, B-cell-depleted T cells, or PBMCs supplied cDNA or gDNA.

Study processing details: Amplification of reference gene primers provided the estimated nucleated cell counts. Sequenced by immunoSEQ multiplex PCR; TCRdb stores in-frame clones only, minus some. V, J and clone size are taken as reported in that table, and D and trimming were inferred from the DNA itself. The repertoire holds roughly 200,000 clones, with 65% to 85% as singletons. Sequenced input: peripheral blood. The sequence came from a woman over 75 with acute or convalescent COVID-19.

CDR3 nucleotide sequence: TGTGCCAGCAGTCCTAGCGGGACCTGGAATGAGCAGTTCTTC. It encodes CASSPSGTWNEQFF. The chain couples TRBV7-2 to TRBJ2-1; 9 bases map to TRBD2. This CDR3 contains 14 residues. Germline assignment: CDR1 SGHTA and CDR2 FQGNSA. The junction had 7 bases not matched to a gene; V was cut back by 6 bases and J by 7 bases.